This T cell receptor beta chain emerged from a study of metastatic and nonmetastatic thyroid tumors (dated by TCRdb to 2018 to 2020). Regarding the research as a whole: Repertoires were compared across peripheral blood and tumor or nodule tissue samples from malignant and benign thyroid patients.

The library was produced with PCR. Sequencing was carried out with an Illumina HiSeq 4000. High-throughput sequencing was used to profile the TCR beta-chain CDR3 region of each patient. The source study handled its data this way. The researchers built a classifier to tell apart papillary thyroid cancer patients with distant metastasis, based on CDR3 differences among clinicopathological groups. The Shannon index was used to assess repertoire diversity, and the Morisita-Horn index was used to assess tumor-blood repertoire similarity. TCRdb trimmed public reads at Q25 via fastp, called clones via MiXCR and kept in-frame beta chains. TCRdb assigned the V and J calls; the authors' analysis was not used. The sample contains 15,000 or so clones, 25% to 30% of them found a single time. The ten largest clones take up roughly 12% of the sample. Paper-wide results and their limitations: TCR beta diversity was reported as significantly higher in malignant tumors than in benign nodules, in both blood and tumor samples.

In regard to this clone: Its specific antigen is unknown. Within one base of it there is no much larger clone, and no base qualities were kept.

The CDR3 starts with the cysteine, ends with the phenylalanine, and has 15 residues. Left in the record is the CDR3 DNA by itself, 45 bases read in frame from the first base. V and J are trimmed by 2 bases and 2 bases, and the gene matches miss 4 bases of the junction. Looking up the germline V gene yields CDR1 LGHNA and CDR2 YSLEER. Before undergoing thyroid surgery, none of the patients had been given any kind of treatment. The study retrospectively analysed patient clinical samples collected from the early 2010s to the late 2010s using T-cell receptor beta sequencing. The chain is assembled from TRBV4-3 and TRBJ2-3; 7 bases in the middle match TRBD2. The sequence was obtained from a male donor with papillary thyroid cancer or a benign thyroid nodule (not recorded which). Some clones in this sample may be carry-over from other donors' samples. Sequencing was done on a sample of tumor tissue. The DNA reads as follows: TGCGCCAGCAGCCAAAGCGGGATCCTCACAGATACGCAGTATTTT. Its amino acids are CASSQSGILTDTQYF.